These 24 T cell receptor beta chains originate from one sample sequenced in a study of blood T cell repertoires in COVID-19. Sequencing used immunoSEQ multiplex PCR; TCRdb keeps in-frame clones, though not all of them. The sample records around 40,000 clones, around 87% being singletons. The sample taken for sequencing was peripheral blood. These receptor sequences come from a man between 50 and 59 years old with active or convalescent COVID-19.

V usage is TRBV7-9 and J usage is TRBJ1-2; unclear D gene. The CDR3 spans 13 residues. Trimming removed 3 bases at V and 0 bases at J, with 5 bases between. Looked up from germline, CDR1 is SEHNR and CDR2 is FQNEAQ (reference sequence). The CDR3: CASSFPANYGYTF. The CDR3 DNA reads TGTGCCAGCAGCTTTCCAGCTAACTATGGCTACACCTTC.

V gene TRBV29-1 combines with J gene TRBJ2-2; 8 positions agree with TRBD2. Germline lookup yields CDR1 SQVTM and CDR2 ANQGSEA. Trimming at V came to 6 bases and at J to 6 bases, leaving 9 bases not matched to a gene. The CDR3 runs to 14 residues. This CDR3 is CSVDSGMSSGELFF. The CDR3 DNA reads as TGCAGCGTGGATAGCGGGATGTCGTCCGGGGAGCTGTTTTTT.

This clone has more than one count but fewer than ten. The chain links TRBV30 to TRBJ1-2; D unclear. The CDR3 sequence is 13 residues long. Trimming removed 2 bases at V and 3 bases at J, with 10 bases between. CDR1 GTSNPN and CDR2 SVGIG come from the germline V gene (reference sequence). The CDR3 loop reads CAWSFGGHYGYTF. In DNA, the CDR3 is TGTGCCTGGAGTTTCGGAGGCCACTATGGCTACACCTTC. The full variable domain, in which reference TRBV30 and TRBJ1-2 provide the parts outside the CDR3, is SQTIHQWPATLVQPVGSPLSLECTVEGTSNPNLYWYRQAAGRGLQLLFYSVGIGQISSEVPQNLSASRPQDRQFILSSKKLLLSDSGFYLCAWSFGGHYGYTFGSGTRLTVV.

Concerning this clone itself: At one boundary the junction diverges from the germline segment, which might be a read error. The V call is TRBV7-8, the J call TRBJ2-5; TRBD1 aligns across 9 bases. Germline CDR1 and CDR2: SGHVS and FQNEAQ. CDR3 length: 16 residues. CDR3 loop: CASSSAGTVTPGQGNF. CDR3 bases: TGTGCCAGCAGTTCAGCCGGGACAGTTACCCCGGGACAGGGCAACTTC.

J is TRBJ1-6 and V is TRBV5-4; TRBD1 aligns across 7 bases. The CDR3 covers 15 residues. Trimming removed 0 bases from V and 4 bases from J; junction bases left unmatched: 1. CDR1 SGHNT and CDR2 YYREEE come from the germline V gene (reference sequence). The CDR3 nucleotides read TGTGCCAGCAGCTTGGGACAGGGTTATAATTCACCCCTCCACTTT. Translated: CASSLGQGYNSPLHF.

The CDR3 DNA is TGTGCCAGCAGCGTGGGGGGCTATCAGCCCCAGCATTTT. It specifies CASSVGGYQPQHF. The genes are TRBV5-8 and TRBJ1-5; possible D gene TRBD1, 6 bases. There are 13 residues in the CDR3. The germline V and J ends were trimmed by 4 bases and 5 bases, with 10 bases remaining between them. From germline, CDR1 is SGHTS and CDR2 YDEGEE.

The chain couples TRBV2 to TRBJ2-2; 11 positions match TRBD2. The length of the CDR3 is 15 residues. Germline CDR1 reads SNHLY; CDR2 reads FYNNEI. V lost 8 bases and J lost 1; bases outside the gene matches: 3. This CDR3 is CASRGTSGNTGELFF. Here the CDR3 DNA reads TGTGCCAGCCGCGGGACTAGCGGGAACACCGGGGAGCTGTTTTTT.

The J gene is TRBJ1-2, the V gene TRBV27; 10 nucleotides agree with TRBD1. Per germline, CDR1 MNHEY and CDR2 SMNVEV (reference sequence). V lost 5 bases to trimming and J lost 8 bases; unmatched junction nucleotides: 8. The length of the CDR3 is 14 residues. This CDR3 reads CASSPRQGAFGYTF. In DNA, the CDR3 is TGTGCCAGCAGTCCTCGACAGGGGGCTTTCGGCTACACCTTC.

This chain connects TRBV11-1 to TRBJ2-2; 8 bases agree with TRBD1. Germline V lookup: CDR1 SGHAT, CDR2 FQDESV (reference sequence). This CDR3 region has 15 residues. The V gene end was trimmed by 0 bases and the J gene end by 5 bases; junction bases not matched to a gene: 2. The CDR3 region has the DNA TGTGCCAGCAGCTTAGCCAGGGGGCGTACCGGGGAGCTGTTTTTT. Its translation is CASSLARGRTGELFF.

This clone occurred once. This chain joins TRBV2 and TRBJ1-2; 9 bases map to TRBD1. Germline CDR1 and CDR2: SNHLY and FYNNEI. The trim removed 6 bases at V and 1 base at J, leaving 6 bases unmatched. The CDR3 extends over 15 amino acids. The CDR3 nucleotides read TGTGCCAGCAGGAGGAGGGACAGGGATAACTATGGCTACACCTTC. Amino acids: CASRRRDRDNYGYTF.

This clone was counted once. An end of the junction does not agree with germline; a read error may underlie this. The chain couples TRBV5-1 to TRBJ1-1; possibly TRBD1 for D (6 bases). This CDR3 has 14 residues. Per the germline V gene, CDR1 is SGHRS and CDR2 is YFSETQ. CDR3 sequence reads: CASSLGATNTEAFF. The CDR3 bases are TGCGCCAGCAGTTTGGGGGCTACGAACACTGAAGCTTTCTTT.

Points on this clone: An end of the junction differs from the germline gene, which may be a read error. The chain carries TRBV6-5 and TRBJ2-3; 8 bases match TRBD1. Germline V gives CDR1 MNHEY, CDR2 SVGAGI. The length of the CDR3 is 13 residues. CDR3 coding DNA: TGTGCCAGCAGTTATGGACAGGGAGATACGCAGCACTTT. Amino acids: CASSYGQGDTQHF.

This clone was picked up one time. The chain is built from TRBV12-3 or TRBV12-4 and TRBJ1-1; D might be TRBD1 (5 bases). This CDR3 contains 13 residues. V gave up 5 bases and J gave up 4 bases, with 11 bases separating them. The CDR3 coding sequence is TGTGCCAGCAGTATGGGACTGATCACTGAAGCTTTCTTT. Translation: CASSMGLITEAFF.

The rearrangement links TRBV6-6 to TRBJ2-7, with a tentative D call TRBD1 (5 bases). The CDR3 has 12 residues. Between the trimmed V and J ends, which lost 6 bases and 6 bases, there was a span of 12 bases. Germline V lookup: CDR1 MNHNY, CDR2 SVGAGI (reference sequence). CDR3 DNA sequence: TGTGCCAGCAGCCTTACAGGAAGCGAGCAGTACGTC. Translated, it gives CASSLTGSEQYV.

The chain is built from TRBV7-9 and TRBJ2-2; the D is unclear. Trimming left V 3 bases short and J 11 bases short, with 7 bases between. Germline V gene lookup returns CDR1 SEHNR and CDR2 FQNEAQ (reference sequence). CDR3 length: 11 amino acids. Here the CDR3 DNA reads TGTGCCAGCAGCTTTTATGTTGAGCTGTTTTTT. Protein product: CASSFYVELFF. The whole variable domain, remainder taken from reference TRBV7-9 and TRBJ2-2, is DTGVSQNPRHKITKRGQNVTFRCDPISEHNRLYWYRQTLGQGPEFLTYFQNEAQLEKSRLLSDRFSAERPKGSFSTLEIQRTEQGDSAMYLCASSFYVELFFGEGSRLTVL.

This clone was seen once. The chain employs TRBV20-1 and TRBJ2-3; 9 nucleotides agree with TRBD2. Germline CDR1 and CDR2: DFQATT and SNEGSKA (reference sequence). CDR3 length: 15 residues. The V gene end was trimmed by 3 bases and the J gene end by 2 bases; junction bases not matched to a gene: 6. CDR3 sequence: CSASPRGRATDTQYF. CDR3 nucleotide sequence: TGCAGTGCTAGTCCACGCGGGAGGGCCACAGATACGCAGTATTTT.

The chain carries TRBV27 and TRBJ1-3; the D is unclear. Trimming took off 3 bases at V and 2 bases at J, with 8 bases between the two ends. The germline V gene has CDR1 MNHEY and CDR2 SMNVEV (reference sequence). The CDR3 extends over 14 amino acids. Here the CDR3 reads CASSFGGTGNTIYF. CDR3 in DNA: TGTGCCAGCAGTTTTGGAGGGACTGGAAACACCATATATTTT.

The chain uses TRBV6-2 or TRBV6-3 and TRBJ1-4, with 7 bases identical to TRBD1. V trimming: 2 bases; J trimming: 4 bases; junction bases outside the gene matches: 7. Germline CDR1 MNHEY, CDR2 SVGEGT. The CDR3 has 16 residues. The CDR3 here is CASSYPKGAHNEKLFF. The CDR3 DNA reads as TGTGCCAGCAGTTACCCGAAGGGGGCCCATAATGAAAAACTGTTTTTT.

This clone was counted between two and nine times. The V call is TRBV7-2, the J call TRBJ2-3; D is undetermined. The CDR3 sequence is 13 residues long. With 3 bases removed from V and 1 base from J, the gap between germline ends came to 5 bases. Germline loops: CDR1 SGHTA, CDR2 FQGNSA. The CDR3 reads CASSFSGTDTQYF. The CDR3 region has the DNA TGTGCCAGCAGCTTTTCGGGCACAGATACGCAGTATTTT. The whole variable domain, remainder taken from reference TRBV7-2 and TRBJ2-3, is GAGVSQSPSNKVTEKGKDVELRCDPISGHTALYWYRQSLGQGLEFLIYFQGNSAPDKSGLPSDRFSAERTGGSVSTLTIQRTQQEDSAVYLCASSFSGTDTQYFGPGTRLTVL.

This chain's CDR3 is CATGGFQGNTIYF. The CDR3 coding sequence is TGTGCCACCGGCGGTTTTCAAGGAAACACCATATATTTT. The chain combines TRBV28 with TRBJ1-3; no reliable D call. The CDR3 spans 13 residues. Germline CDR1 is MDHEN and CDR2 is SYDVKM. The V gene lost 10 bases and the J gene lost 4 bases, with 14 bases spanning the gap.

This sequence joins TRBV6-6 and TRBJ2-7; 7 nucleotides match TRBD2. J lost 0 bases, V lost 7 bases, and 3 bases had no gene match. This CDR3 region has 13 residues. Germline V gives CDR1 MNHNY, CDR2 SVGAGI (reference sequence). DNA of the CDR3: TGTGCCAGCATGGGAGGGAACTCCTACGAGCAGTACTTC. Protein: CASMGGNSYEQYF.

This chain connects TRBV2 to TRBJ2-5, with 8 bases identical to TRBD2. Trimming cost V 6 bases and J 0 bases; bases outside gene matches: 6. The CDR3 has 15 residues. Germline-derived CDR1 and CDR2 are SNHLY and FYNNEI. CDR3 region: CASRKSGGYQETQYF. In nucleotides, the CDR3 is TGTGCCAGCAGGAAGAGCGGGGGTTACCAAGAGACCCAGTACTTC.

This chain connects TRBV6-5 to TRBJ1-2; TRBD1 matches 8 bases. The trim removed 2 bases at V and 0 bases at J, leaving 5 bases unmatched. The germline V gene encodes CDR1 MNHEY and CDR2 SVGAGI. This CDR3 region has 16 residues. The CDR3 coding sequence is TGTGCCAGCAGTTACCTAGGACAGGGTCCTAACTATGGCTACACCTTC. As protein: CASSYLGQGPNYGYTF.

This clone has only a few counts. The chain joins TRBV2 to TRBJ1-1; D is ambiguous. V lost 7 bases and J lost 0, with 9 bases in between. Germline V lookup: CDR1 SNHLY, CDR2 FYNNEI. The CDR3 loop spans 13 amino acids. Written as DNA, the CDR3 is TGTGCCAGCATGGGCTCCATGAACACTGAAGCTTTCTTT. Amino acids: CASMGSMNTEAFF. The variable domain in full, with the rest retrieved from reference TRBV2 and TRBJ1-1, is EPEVTQTPSHQVTQMGQEVILRCVPISNHLYFYWYRQILGQKVEFLVSFYNNEISEKSEIFDDQFSVERPDGSNFTLKIRSTKLEDSAMYFCASMGSMNTEAFFGQGTRLTVV.